The rows below give T cell receptor beta chains drawn from one sample of a study of blood T cell repertoires in COVID-19. Clones were read by immunoSEQ multiplex PCR, and TCRdb kept only the in-frame ones, dropping some. Of 150,000 to 200,000 clones listed, 75% to 90% were seen once; the top ten hold roughly 7.2%. Sequenced sample: peripheral blood. The receptors originated from a woman aged 40 to 50 with COVID-19, enrolled during active disease. The CDR3 runs from the conserved cysteine through the conserved F or W. A D gene is named only where the DNA matches it firmly. Clone size is stated in some rows and not others, as once, few, many or a class when expanded.

TRBV28	NA	NA	TRBJ2-3	CASSFDSGDTQYF	TGTGCCAGCAGTTTTGATTCGGGGGATACGCAGTATTTT
TRBV5-1	NA	NA	TRBJ2-2	CASSLDGGPGELFF	TGCGCCAGCAGCTTGGATGGAGGGCCGGGGGAGCTGTTTTTT
TRBV6-5	few	NA	TRBJ1-5	CAIDPQGLNQPQHF	TGTGCCATCGATCCCCAGGGGTTAAATCAGCCCCAGCATTTT
TRBV24-1	NA	NA	TRBJ1-1	CATSDFPTAFSVPQEAFF	TGTGCCACCAGTGATTTCCCCACAGCCTTTTCGGTTCCCCAAGAAGCTTTCTTT
TRBV29-1	NA	TRBD1	TRBJ1-1	CSVAGTGRMNTEAFF	TGCAGCGTTGCGGGGACAGGGAGAATGAACACTGAAGCTTTCTTT
TRBV21-1	NA	NA	TRBJ1-1	CASSKRGQGRSEAFF	TGTGCCAGCAGCAAAAGAGGGCAGGGGCGCTCCGAAGCTTTCTTT
TRBV3-1/TRBV3-2	NA	NA	TRBJ1-3	CASSQGGMGPGNTIYF	TGTGCCAGCAGCCAAGGCGGGATGGGGCCCGGAAACACCATATATTTT
TRBV3-1/TRBV3-2	few	NA	TRBJ1-6	CASSQEYARALHF	TGTGCCAGCAGCCAAGAATACGCGAGGGCCCTCCACTTT
TRBV19	NA	TRBD1	TRBJ1-1	CASSRPDRGLNTEAFF	TGTGCCAGTAGTAGGCCTGACAGGGGGCTTAACACTGAAGCTTTCTTT
TRBV7-3	NA	NA	TRBJ2-7	CASSKNPGYEQYF	TGTGCCAGCAGCAAAAACCCGGGCTACGAGCAGTACTTC
TRBV9	NA	TRBD2	TRBJ2-1	CASSVEGTSVYNEQFF	TGTGCCAGCAGCGTAGAGGGGACTAGCGTCTACAATGAGCAGTTCTTC
TRBV5-6	NA	NA	TRBJ1-5	CASSLTQGFRSLNQPQHF	TGTGCCAGCAGCTTGACACAGGGATTTCGCTCCCTCAATCAGCCCCAGCATTTT
TRBV7-9	NA	TRBD2	TRBJ2-1	CASTGQRGPREQFF	TGTGCCAGCACCGGACAGCGGGGGCCCCGTGAGCAGTTCTTC
TRBV7-8	NA	NA	TRBJ1-6	CASWEGDRSPLHF	TGTGCCAGCTGGGAGGGTGATCGGTCACCCCTCCACTTT
TRBV19	NA	NA	TRBJ2-7	CASSISRDEQYF	TGTGCCAGTAGTATAAGCAGGGACGAGCAGTACTTC
TRBV7-2	few	NA	TRBJ2-7	CASSPGLTPSYEQYF	TGTGCCAGCAGCCCGGGACTGACCCCCTCCTACGAGCAGTACTTC
TRBV29-1	NA	TRBD1	TRBJ2-1	CSGLTGGAYNEQFF	TGCAGCGGGCTAACAGGGGGCGCATACAATGAGCAGTTCTTC
TRBV11-2	NA	NA	TRBJ2-1	CALLSSYNEQFF	TGTGCCCTACTTAGCTCCTACAATGAGCAGTTCTTC
TRBV7-2	NA	NA	TRBJ2-2	CASSAGLGDGELFF	TGTGCCAGCAGCGCCGGCCTAGGGGACGGGGAGCTGTTTTTT
TRBV4-1	NA	TRBD2	TRBJ2-2	CASDLTSGRSGELFF	TGCGCCAGCGACTTGACTAGCGGGAGGTCCGGGGAGCTGTTTTTT
TRBV6-4	NA	TRBD1	TRBJ2-1	CATRQGWSEQFF	TGTGCCACCCGACAGGGGTGGAGTGAGCAGTTCTTC
TRBV25-1	NA	NA	TRBJ1-2	CASGEGGEGYGYTF	TGTGCCAGCGGGGAAGGGGGGGAAGGCTATGGCTACACCTTC
TRBV11-3	NA	NA	TRBJ2-7	CASSLVEDGSSYEQYF	TGTGCCAGCAGCTTAGTGGAGGACGGGAGCTCCTACGAGCAGTACTTC
TRBV27	NA	NA	TRBJ2-5	CASRRSETQYF	TGTGCCAGCAGACGGTCAGAGACCCAGTACTTC
TRBV6-4	NA	TRBD1	TRBJ2-2	CASSVQGGPTGELFF	TGTGCCAGCAGTGTACAGGGGGGCCCCACCGGGGAGCTGTTTTTT
TRBV19	NA	TRBD2	TRBJ2-2	CASSILLAGRTGELFF	TGTGCCAGTAGTATACTCCTAGCGGGGCGGACCGGGGAGCTGTTTTTT
TRBV6-5	NA	NA	TRBJ2-1	CASSYSARVENEQFF	TGTGCCAGCAGTTACTCTGCCAGGGTCGAGAATGAGCAGTTCTTC
TRBV6-5	many	NA	TRBJ1-1	CASSYLSSSEAFF	TGTGCCAGCAGTTACCTGAGTTCTAGTGAAGCTTTCTTT
TRBV5-1	NA	TRBD2	TRBJ2-3	CASRSGSRGADTQYF	TGCGCCAGCAGGTCCGGGTCCCGGGGGGCAGATACGCAGTATTTT
TRBV9	NA	TRBD1	TRBJ1-4	CASSVNTGGVEKLFF	TGTGCCAGCAGCGTGAATACAGGGGGCGTTGAAAAACTGTTTTTT
TRBV27	NA	NA	TRBJ1-5	CASSLGASNQPQHF	TGTGCCAGCAGTTTAGGGGCAAGCAATCAGCCCCAGCATTTT